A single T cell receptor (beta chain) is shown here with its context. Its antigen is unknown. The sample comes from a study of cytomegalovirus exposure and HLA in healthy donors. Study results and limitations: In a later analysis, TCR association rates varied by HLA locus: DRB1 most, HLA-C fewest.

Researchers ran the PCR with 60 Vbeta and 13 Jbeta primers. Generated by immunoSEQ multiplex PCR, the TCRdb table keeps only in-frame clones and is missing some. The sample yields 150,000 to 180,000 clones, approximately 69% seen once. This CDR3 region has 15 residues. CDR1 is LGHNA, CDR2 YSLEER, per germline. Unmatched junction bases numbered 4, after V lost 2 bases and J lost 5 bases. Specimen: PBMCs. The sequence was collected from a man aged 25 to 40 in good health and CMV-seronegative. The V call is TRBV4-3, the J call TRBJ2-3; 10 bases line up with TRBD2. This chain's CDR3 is CASSQLASGGDTQYF. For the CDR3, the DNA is TGCGCCAGCAGCCAACTCGCTAGCGGGGGAGATACGCAGTATTTT.